Given below is one TCR beta chain in context. Its target is not known. This record comes from a study of long-term antiretroviral therapy in people with HIV. Findings of the study overall: Pre-ART clonal expansions dominated every time point's repertoire.

Survey-level resolution applied to immunoSEQ assay v3.0. Repertoires were generated with immunoSEQ multiplex PCR, while TCRdb's copy carries only in-frame clones and drops some. The repertoire holds 15,000 to 20,000 clones, with approximately 79% as singletons. Germline V gene lookup returns CDR1 GTSNPN and CDR2 SVGIG (reference sequence). This CDR3 is built from 12 residues. The germline V and J ends were trimmed by 2 bases and 2 bases, with 4 bases remaining between them. This clonotype was obtained from a man aged 25-40 years with HIV. The sequences come from unsorted PBMCs, collected at the start of antiretroviral therapy. The chain joins TRBV30 to TRBJ1-5; no clear D gene. Here the CDR3 reads CAWSTGNQPQHF. The DNA of the CDR3 is TGTGCCTGGAGTACGGGCAATCAGCCCCAGCATTTT.